This is a list of T cell receptor beta chains from one sample in a study of T cell responses to AZD1222 COVID-19 vaccine. Profiling relied on immunoSEQ multiplex PCR, and the TCRdb table lists in-frame clones only, not all of them. The sample has roughly 120,000 clones, approximately 85% seen once. This specimen was peripheral blood, taken on day 0 of AZD1222 vaccination. These receptor sequences come from an adult in good health. Each CDR3 is given with its conserved first and last residue. The order of the fields is clone size, J gene, V gene, D gene, CDR3 DNA, CDR3 protein. D genes are given only for firm matches. Part of the rows lack a size; the others show once, few, many or a class for expanded clones.

clone_size: NA
j_call: TRBJ2-5
v_call: TRBV6-5
d_call: TRBD2
cdr3_nt: TGTGCCAGCAGTTACCGGACTAGCGGGGGGAGGGAGACCCAGTACTTC
cdr3_aa: CASSYRTSGGRETQYF

clone_size: NA
j_call: TRBJ2-7
v_call: TRBV19
d_call: NA
cdr3_nt: TGTGCCAGTAGTATGTACGGGGGCTCCTACGAGCAGTACTTC
cdr3_aa: CASSMYGGSYEQYF

clone_size: NA
j_call: TRBJ2-7
v_call: TRBV7-8
d_call: NA
cdr3_nt: TGTGCCAGCAGCTTAGGAGGGATAAGCTCCTACGAGCAGTACTTC
cdr3_aa: CASSLGGISSYEQYF

clone_size: once
j_call: TRBJ2-3
v_call: TRBV5-1
d_call: NA
cdr3_nt: TGCGCCAGCAGAATGGACAGCACAGATACGCAGTATTTT
cdr3_aa: CASRMDSTDTQYF

clone_size: NA
j_call: TRBJ2-1
v_call: TRBV27
d_call: NA
cdr3_nt: TGTGCCAGCAGTTTCGCTACATGGGCCTACAATGAGCAGTTCTTC
cdr3_aa: CASSFATWAYNEQFF

clone_size: NA
j_call: TRBJ1-2
v_call: TRBV11-2
d_call: NA
cdr3_nt: TGTGCCAGCAGCTTAGGAGCCTCTAACTATGGCTACACCTTC
cdr3_aa: CASSLGASNYGYTF

clone_size: NA
j_call: TRBJ2-1
v_call: TRBV4-2
d_call: TRBD2
cdr3_nt: TGTGCCAGCAGCCAAGTCCCGGGGGGTGCGCTCAATGAGCAGTTCTTC
cdr3_aa: CASSQVPGGALNEQFF

clone_size: NA
j_call: TRBJ2-7
v_call: TRBV25-1
d_call: TRBD1
cdr3_nt: TGTGCCAGCAGTTCCGGGACAGACGAGCAGTACTTC
cdr3_aa: CASSSGTDEQYF

clone_size: few
j_call: TRBJ2-5
v_call: TRBV11-3
d_call: NA
cdr3_nt: TGTGCCAGCAGCTTTGTGGGCCCGGGGGCCCTCCAAGAGACCCAGTACTTC
cdr3_aa: CASSFVGPGALQETQYF

clone_size: NA
j_call: TRBJ1-4
v_call: TRBV19
d_call: NA
cdr3_nt: TGTGCCAGTAGTATGATGGGAACTAATGAAAAACTGTTTTTT
cdr3_aa: CASSMMGTNEKLFF

clone_size: NA
j_call: TRBJ2-7
v_call: TRBV15
d_call: TRBD1
cdr3_nt: TGTGCCACCAGCATCGGGACAGGACTCTACGAGCAGTACTTC
cdr3_aa: CATSIGTGLYEQYF

clone_size: NA
j_call: TRBJ2-7
v_call: TRBV28
d_call: TRBD1
cdr3_nt: TGTGCCAGCAGTAACAGGGGGAGGGAGCAGTACTTC
cdr3_aa: CASSNRGREQYF

clone_size: once
j_call: TRBJ1-1
v_call: TRBV18
d_call: TRBD1
cdr3_nt: TGTGCCAGCTCACCTTCTTACCAGGGGGCCAACACTGAAGCTTTCTTT
cdr3_aa: CASSPSYQGANTEAFF

clone_size: NA
j_call: TRBJ2-7
v_call: TRBV18
d_call: NA
cdr3_nt: TGTGCCAGCTCACCACGGAGACCAGATCGACGAGACTACGAGCAGTACTTC
cdr3_aa: CASSPRRPDRRDYEQYF

clone_size: NA
j_call: TRBJ2-7
v_call: TRBV30
d_call: TRBD1
cdr3_nt: TGTGCCTGGAGGGGGGGGACAGGGATTTCTACCGAGCAGTACTTC
cdr3_aa: CAWRGGTGISTEQYF

clone_size: NA
j_call: TRBJ2-1
v_call: TRBV24-1
d_call: NA
cdr3_nt: TGTGCCACCAGCGCAGACATCAGCCTAGGTGAGCAGTTCTTC
cdr3_aa: CATSADISLGEQFF

clone_size: NA
j_call: TRBJ2-7
v_call: TRBV7-2
d_call: NA
cdr3_nt: TGTGCCAGCAGCTTGACCTCCGAGCAGTACTTC
cdr3_aa: CASSLTSEQYF

clone_size: NA
j_call: TRBJ2-3
v_call: TRBV5-6
d_call: TRBD2
cdr3_nt: TGTGCCAGCAGCGAAGGACTAGCTAGCACAGATACGCAGTATTTT
cdr3_aa: CASSEGLASTDTQYF

clone_size: NA
j_call: TRBJ2-1
v_call: TRBV7-2
d_call: NA
cdr3_nt: TGTGCCAGGGGGGCGGGCCCCTACAATGAGCAGTTCTTC
cdr3_aa: CARGAGPYNEQFF

clone_size: NA
j_call: TRBJ1-6
v_call: TRBV6-5
d_call: NA
cdr3_nt: TGTGCCAGCAGTTACTCGAGTCATATGAATTCACCCCTCCACTTT
cdr3_aa: CASSYSSHMNSPLHF

clone_size: many
j_call: TRBJ2-1
v_call: TRBV6-4
d_call: TRBD1
cdr3_nt: TGTGCCAGCAGTCCGGGACAGGGGTCCGATGAGCAGTTCTTC
cdr3_aa: CASSPGQGSDEQFF

clone_size: NA
j_call: TRBJ2-7
v_call: TRBV15
d_call: NA
cdr3_nt: TGTGCCACCAGCGGGGGTCTCTCCTACGAGCAGTACTTC
cdr3_aa: CATSGGLSYEQYF

clone_size: once
j_call: TRBJ2-2
v_call: TRBV12-3/TRBV12-4
d_call: NA
cdr3_nt: TGTGCCAGCGGAACCACCGGGGAGCTGTTTTTT
cdr3_aa: CASGTTGELFF

clone_size: NA
j_call: TRBJ2-1
v_call: TRBV11-2
d_call: NA
cdr3_nt: TGTGCCAGCAGTCATGACCCGAGGGGGGGGGAGCAGTTCTTC
cdr3_aa: CASSHDPRGGEQFF

clone_size: NA
j_call: TRBJ1-5
v_call: TRBV30
d_call: NA
cdr3_nt: TGTGCCTGGAACACACAACGCGGGGGGCCCCAGCATTTT
cdr3_aa: CAWNTQRGGPQHF

clone_size: NA
j_call: TRBJ2-1
v_call: TRBV20-1
d_call: TRBD1
cdr3_nt: TGCAGTGCTAGTAGCCCCGGACAGGGGGTGGGTGAGCAGTTCTTC
cdr3_aa: CSASSPGQGVGEQFF

clone_size: NA
j_call: TRBJ1-4
v_call: TRBV4-3
d_call: NA
cdr3_nt: TGCGCCAGCAGCAGGGAGGATGCGACTAATGAAAAACTGTTTTTT
cdr3_aa: CASSREDATNEKLFF

clone_size: once
j_call: TRBJ2-7
v_call: TRBV2
d_call: TRBD1
cdr3_nt: TGTGCCAGCTCCGGGACAGGGGGCCTCGGGAAGGAGCAGTACTTC
cdr3_aa: CASSGTGGLGKEQYF

clone_size: NA
j_call: TRBJ2-1
v_call: TRBV7-9
d_call: NA
cdr3_nt: TGTGCCAGCAGCGCCTACAGGGTAGAACACGGCAATGAGCAGTTCTTC
cdr3_aa: CASSAYRVEHGNEQFF

clone_size: NA
j_call: TRBJ1-2
v_call: TRBV2
d_call: TRBD1
cdr3_nt: TGTGCCAGCAGTGAAGCGCTTCTTGGGACAGGGGGCCATGGCTACACCTTC
cdr3_aa: CASSEALLGTGGHGYTF

clone_size: NA
j_call: TRBJ2-1
v_call: TRBV4-1
d_call: NA
cdr3_nt: TGCGCCAGCAGCCAAGACGGGGTGTTGGAGCAGTTCTTC
cdr3_aa: CASSQDGVLEQFF

clone_size: NA
j_call: TRBJ2-2
v_call: TRBV3-1/TRBV3-2
d_call: NA
cdr3_nt: TGTGCCAGCAGCCAAGCCCCCGGTTCCGGGGAGCTGTTTTTT
cdr3_aa: CASSQAPGSGELFF

clone_size: NA
j_call: TRBJ2-2
v_call: TRBV9
d_call: TRBD2
cdr3_nt: TGTGCCAGCAGCGTAGGCCCGGGGGGGCCGGTCACCGGGGAGCTGTTTTTT
cdr3_aa: CASSVGPGGPVTGELFF

clone_size: NA
j_call: TRBJ1-6
v_call: TRBV7-2
d_call: NA
cdr3_nt: TGTGCCAGCAGCACCCGAAATGATTCACCCCTCCACTTT
cdr3_aa: CASSTRNDSPLHF

clone_size: NA
j_call: TRBJ2-7
v_call: TRBV10-3
d_call: NA
cdr3_nt: TGTGCCATCCGACCTAGGGAAGACTACGAGCAGTACTTC
cdr3_aa: CAIRPREDYEQYF

clone_size: NA
j_call: TRBJ2-2
v_call: TRBV6-1
d_call: NA
cdr3_nt: TGTGCCAGCAGTGAAGGGACACCGAACACCGGGGAGCTGTTTTTT
cdr3_aa: CASSEGTPNTGELFF

clone_size: NA
j_call: TRBJ2-1
v_call: TRBV7-2
d_call: TRBD2
cdr3_nt: TGTGCCAGCAGCCCCCCTCCCAGGACTAGTGGGACCCATGAGCAGTTCTTC
cdr3_aa: CASSPPPRTSGTHEQFF

clone_size: NA
j_call: TRBJ1-2
v_call: TRBV5-1
d_call: NA
cdr3_nt: TGCGCCAGCAGCCCCCCATCCTTTTATGGCTACACCTTC
cdr3_aa: CASSPPSFYGYTF

clone_size: NA
j_call: TRBJ1-5
v_call: TRBV18
d_call: NA
cdr3_nt: TGTGCCAGCTCAACAGGAATTATCGGACCGGGACAGCCCCAGCATTTT
cdr3_aa: CASSTGIIGPGQPQHF

clone_size: NA
j_call: TRBJ2-7
v_call: TRBV28
d_call: TRBD2
cdr3_nt: TGTGCCAGCAGTTCCGCTAGGCGGGGGAGCCTTGAGCAGTACTTC
cdr3_aa: CASSSARRGSLEQYF

clone_size: NA
j_call: TRBJ2-1
v_call: TRBV5-4
d_call: NA
cdr3_nt: TGTGCCAGCAGCGCCGTGGACACCCTGCAGTTCTTC
cdr3_aa: CASSAVDTLQFF

clone_size: NA
j_call: TRBJ1-5
v_call: TRBV3-1/TRBV3-2
d_call: NA
cdr3_nt: TGTGCCAGCAGCCAAGGGTGGGGCCAGCCCCAGCATTTT
cdr3_aa: CASSQGWGQPQHF

clone_size: NA
j_call: TRBJ2-6
v_call: TRBV27
d_call: TRBD2
cdr3_nt: TGTGCCAGCGGGGAGGGGCGGAGCTCTGGGGCCAACGTCCTGACTTTC
cdr3_aa: CASGEGRSSGANVLTF

clone_size: once
j_call: TRBJ1-2
v_call: TRBV4-2
d_call: NA
cdr3_nt: TGTGCCAGCAGCCAAGATGACAGCTCGGGCGGCTACACCTTC
cdr3_aa: CASSQDDSSGGYTF

clone_size: NA
j_call: TRBJ1-5
v_call: TRBV2
d_call: NA
cdr3_nt: TGTGCCAGCAGCGGGGGCTGGAGCAATCAGCCCCAGCATTTT
cdr3_aa: CASSGGWSNQPQHF

clone_size: NA
j_call: TRBJ1-1
v_call: TRBV12-3/TRBV12-4
d_call: TRBD1
cdr3_nt: TGTGCCAGCAGTCAAACAGGGGGCTCTGAAGCTTTCTTT
cdr3_aa: CASSQTGGSEAFF

clone_size: NA
j_call: TRBJ2-1
v_call: TRBV5-6
d_call: NA
cdr3_nt: TGTGCCAGCACAACCGGGCATGAGCAGTTCTTC
cdr3_aa: CASTTGHEQFF

clone_size: once
j_call: TRBJ1-5
v_call: TRBV7-8
d_call: NA
cdr3_nt: TGTGCCAGCAGCCCAAGGACATCCTTCGGCAATCAGCCCCAGCATTTT
cdr3_aa: CASSPRTSFGNQPQHF

clone_size: NA
j_call: TRBJ1-2
v_call: TRBV5-4
d_call: TRBD1
cdr3_nt: TGTGCCAGCAGCTTACCGACAGGGAGAAACTATGGCTACACCTTC
cdr3_aa: CASSLPTGRNYGYTF

clone_size: NA
j_call: TRBJ1-4
v_call: TRBV9
d_call: TRBD1
cdr3_nt: TGTGCCAGCAGCTCCGCCGGGACAGGGGTAGAAAAACTGTTTTTT
cdr3_aa: CASSSAGTGVEKLFF

clone_size: NA
j_call: TRBJ2-2
v_call: TRBV4-3
d_call: NA
cdr3_nt: TGCGCCAGCAGCCAAGGCGGTAGGGTTACCGGGGAGCTGTTTTTT
cdr3_aa: CASSQGGRVTGELFF

clone_size: NA
j_call: TRBJ2-2
v_call: TRBV5-1
d_call: NA
cdr3_nt: TGCGCCAGCAGCCCGACGGAACAGGGAAACACCGGGGAGCTGTTTTTT
cdr3_aa: CASSPTEQGNTGELFF

clone_size: NA
j_call: TRBJ1-2
v_call: TRBV30
d_call: NA
cdr3_nt: TGTGCCTGGAACCGGGACACAAGCTATGGCTACACCTTC
cdr3_aa: CAWNRDTSYGYTF

clone_size: NA
j_call: TRBJ2-3
v_call: TRBV6-5
d_call: NA
cdr3_nt: TGTGCCAGCCGAGGGGGACTAATTTTGTCAGATACGCAGTATTTT
cdr3_aa: CASRGGLILSDTQYF

clone_size: NA
j_call: TRBJ1-1
v_call: TRBV7-8
d_call: NA
cdr3_nt: TGTGCCAGCAGCTTAGATCAGGGGGAAGCTTTCTTT
cdr3_aa: CASSLDQGEAFF